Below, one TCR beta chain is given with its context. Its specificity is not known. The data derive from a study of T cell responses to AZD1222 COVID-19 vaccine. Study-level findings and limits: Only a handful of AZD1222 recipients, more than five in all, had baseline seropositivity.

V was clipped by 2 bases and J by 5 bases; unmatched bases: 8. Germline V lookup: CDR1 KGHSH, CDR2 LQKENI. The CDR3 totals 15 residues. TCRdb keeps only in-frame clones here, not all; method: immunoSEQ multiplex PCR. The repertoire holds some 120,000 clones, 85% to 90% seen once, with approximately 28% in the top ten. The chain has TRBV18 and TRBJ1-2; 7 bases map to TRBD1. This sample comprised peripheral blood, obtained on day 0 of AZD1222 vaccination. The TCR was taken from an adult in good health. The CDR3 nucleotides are TGTGCCAGCTCACCAAGACAGGGTGAGGTTTATGGCTACACCTTC. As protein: CASSPRQGEVYGYTF.